Included here is one TCR beta chain sequence, with context. Germline values: CDR1 SGHRS, CDR2 YFSETQ. Deletions cut 3 bases from V and 5 bases from J, with 11 bases between. The CDR3 is 13 residues long. Some clones are missing from TCRdb's copy, which holds only in-frame ones; the method was immunoSEQ multiplex PCR. The data hold more than 2,000,000 clones, with approximately 90% observed a single time. These data are taken from a study of shared clonotypes between healthy human individuals. Recent vaccinations or acute infections were absent in the healthy HIV-negative adult donors. The source is a man aged 18-30 years in good health. The V and J genes are TRBV5-1 and TRBJ1-1; D perhaps matches TRBD1 (6 bases). Sequencing was performed on naive CD4+ T cells sorted from blood. Subset indicated: CD45RA+ positively selected. CDR3 loop: CASSYLGGTEAFF. CDR3 in DNA: TGCGCCAGCAGCTATCTAGGGGGGACTGAAGCTTTCTTT.